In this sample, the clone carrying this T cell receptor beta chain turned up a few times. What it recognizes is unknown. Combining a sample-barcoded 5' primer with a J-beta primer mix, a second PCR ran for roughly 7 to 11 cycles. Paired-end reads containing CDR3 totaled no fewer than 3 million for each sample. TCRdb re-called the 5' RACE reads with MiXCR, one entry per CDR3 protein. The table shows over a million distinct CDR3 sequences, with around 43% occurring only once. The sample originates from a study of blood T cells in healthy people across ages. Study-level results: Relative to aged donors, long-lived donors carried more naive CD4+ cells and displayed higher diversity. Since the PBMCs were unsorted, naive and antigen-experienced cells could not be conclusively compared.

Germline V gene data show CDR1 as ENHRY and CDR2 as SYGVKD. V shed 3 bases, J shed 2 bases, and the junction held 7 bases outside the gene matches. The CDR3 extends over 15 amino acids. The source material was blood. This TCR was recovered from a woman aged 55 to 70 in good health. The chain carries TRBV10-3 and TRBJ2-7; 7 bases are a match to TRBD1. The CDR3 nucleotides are TGTGCCATCAGTGAAGGGACAGATTTCACCTACGAGCAGTACTTC. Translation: CAISEGTDFTYEQYF.